The next 14 T cell receptor beta chains were all read from a single sample in a study of CD8 T cells in Susac syndrome (dated by TCRdb to between 2017 and 2020). Library prep was done by the immunoSEQ multiplex PCR assay. RNA was extracted using the RNeasy kit, and roughly 0.5 to 1 ug of the RNA was reverse transcribed with random hexamers. TCRdb trimmed public reads at Q25 via fastp, called clones via MiXCR and kept in-frame beta chains. Records with the same CDR3 protein are collapsed into one entry carrying the most frequent genes and DNA. The sample data list about 100,000 distinct CDR3 sequences, and about 95% of these were observed just once. The ten largest account for approximately 0.33% of the sample. The specimen sequenced was CD8+ T cells from PBMCs. The receptors shown here come from a human donor with Susac syndrome.

The rearrangement links TRBV18 to TRBJ1-5; 9 bases agree with TRBD1. The CDR3 is made up of 15 amino acids. The J segment lost 4 bases and the V segment lost 6 bases, leaving 7 bases of the junction unmatched. The germline V gene has CDR1 KGHSH and CDR2 LQKENI. The CDR3 DNA reads as TGTGCCAGCTCGCGGGCGGACAGGGGAAATCAGCCCCAGCATTTT. This sequence encodes CASSRADRGNQPQHF.

V and J are TRBV13 and TRBJ2-5; 11 nucleotides match TRBD2. Germline V gene data show CDR1 as PRHDT and CDR2 as FYEKMQ (reference sequence). This CDR3 comprises 18 residues. Trimming cost V 4 bases and J 5 bases; bases outside gene matches: 15. The CDR3 DNA sequence: TGTGCCAGCAGCTCCCCCCATAGCGGGGGGGCGGGGCGCGAGACCCAGTACTTC. Translated, it gives CASSSPHSGGAGRETQYF.

Comments on this clonotype: Relative to the germline gene, one junction end is altered; a read error may explain this. The chain couples TRBV29-1 to TRBJ2-1; the D call may be TRBD1 or TRBD2 (5 bases each). This CDR3 contains 14 residues. Germline values: CDR1 SQVTM, CDR2 ANQGSEA. CDR3 loop: CSVVGASRPGSPSF. CDR3 in DNA: TGCAGCGTTGTAGGGGCTAGCCGGCCCGGGTCTCCTTCCTTC.

V usage is TRBV27 and J usage is TRBJ2-7; TRBD2 matches 14 bases. This CDR3 region has 15 residues. V was clipped by 5 bases and J by 2 bases; unmatched bases: 2. CDR1 and CDR2 from the germline V gene are MNHEY and SMNVEV (reference sequence). The CDR3, as DNA: TGTGCCAGCAGTATGGGACTAGCGGGAGCCTACGAGCAGTACTTC. Its protein product is CASSMGLAGAYEQYF.

The chain joins TRBV28 to TRBJ1-2; D uncertain. The CDR3 extends over 11 amino acids. Germline lookup yields CDR1 MDHEN and CDR2 SYDVKM. V was cut by 5 bases and J by 3 bases, with 4 bases left in between. The chain's CDR3 is CASSPDYGYTF. CDR3 nucleotides: TGTGCCAGCAGTCCAGACTATGGCTACACCTTC.

This chain connects TRBV20-1 to TRBJ1-1, with D possibly TRBD1 on 6 matching bases. The ends were cut back, 4 bases at V and 1 base at J, with 10 bases in the middle. Germline lookup yields CDR1 DFQATT and CDR2 SNEGSKA (reference sequence). This CDR3 comprises 13 residues. The CDR3 spells CSATRGPNTEAFF. The DNA for the CDR3 is TGCAGTGCTACTCGGGGGCCGAACACTGAAGCTTTCTTT.

The CDR3 DNA is TGTGCCACCAGCAGAGAAGGCGTCCGAAATGAAAAACTGTTTTTT. Amino acids: CATSREGVRNEKLFF. The chain has TRBV15 and TRBJ1-4; D gene ambiguous. The CDR3 totals 15 residues. Germline V gene sequence: CDR1 LNHNV, CDR2 YYDKDF (reference sequence). The V end was cut by 0 bases, the J end by 5 bases, with 10 bases between.

V usage is TRBV6-6 and J usage is TRBJ1-3, with 10 nucleotides matching TRBD1. Germline V gene lookup returns CDR1 MNHNY and CDR2 SVGAGI (reference sequence). The V gene end was trimmed by 8 bases and the J gene end by 3 bases; junction bases not matched to a gene: 10. The CDR3 extends over 16 amino acids. The chain's CDR3 is CASLQPGTGDGNTIYF. As DNA, the CDR3 is TGTGCCAGCTTACAACCCGGGACAGGGGATGGAAACACCATATATTTT.

V and J are TRBV3-1 and TRBJ2-7; no clear D gene. The CDR3 is 15 amino acids. Trimming took off 1 base at V and 0 bases at J, with 10 bases between the two ends. Germline V lookup: CDR1 LGHDT, CDR2 YNNKEL (reference sequence). The CDR3 coding sequence is TGTGCCAGCAGCCAAGGTACTCATTCCTCCTACGAGCAGTACTTC. Amino acid sequence: CASSQGTHSSYEQYF.

This rearrangement joins TRBV9 to TRBJ1-4, with TRBD1 matching 12 bases. Germline lookup yields CDR1 SGDLS and CDR2 YYNGEE. The CDR3 has 15 residues. V lost 4 bases and J lost 7; bases outside the gene matches: 5. DNA for the CDR3: TGTGCCAGCAGCTCCCGGGACAGGGGGCTTGAAAAACTGTTTTTT. Amino acids: CASSSRDRGLEKLFF.

The rearrangement links TRBV18 to TRBJ1-2; TRBD1 is a possible D gene (6 bases). Germline V lookup: CDR1 KGHSH, CDR2 LQKENI. The CDR3 has 17 amino acids. The V end lost 1 base, the J end lost 1 base, and 16 bases lay between the germline ends. Here the CDR3 reads CASSPLSKQGFNYGYTF. For the CDR3, the DNA is TGTGCCAGCTCACCACTGAGTAAACAGGGATTTAACTATGGCTACACCTTC.

This sequence joins TRBV29-1 and TRBJ2-5; no clear D. V lost 4 bases and J 2 bases, leaving 14 bases between the germline ends. The length of the CDR3 is 14 residues. The germline V gene has CDR1 SQVTM and CDR2 ANQGSEA. The chain's CDR3 is CSVAGSSSQETQYF. In nucleotides, the CDR3 is TGCAGCGTTGCGGGCAGTTCATCGCAAGAGACCCAGTACTTC.

This clonotype was recorded only once. The chain is built from TRBV18 and TRBJ2-3, with D perhaps assigned TRBD1 or TRBD2 (5 bases each). CDR3 length: 15 residues. V gave up 6 bases and J gave up 1 base, with 14 bases separating them. Germline assignment: CDR1 KGHSH and CDR2 LQKENI. The CDR3 region has the DNA TGTGCCAGCTCTCCGAATCAGGGAGGCACAGATACGCAGTATTTT. Translated, it gives CASSPNQGGTDTQYF.

CDR3 in amino acids: CSARVNRMNTEAFF. CDR3 coding DNA: TGCAGTGCTCGTGTGAACCGGATGAACACTGAAGCTTTCTTT. V gene TRBV20-1 combines with J gene TRBJ1-1; D is uncertain. The germline CDR1 and CDR2 sequences are DFQATT and SNEGSKA (reference sequence). The V gene lost 5 bases and the J gene lost 0 bases, with 13 bases spanning the gap. The CDR3 extends over 14 amino acids.